The following is a TCR beta chain sequence with its context. There is no known antigen for this receptor. The sample holds no much larger clone one base away, and base qualities are not on file. This record belongs to a study of blood T cell repertoires in COVID-19 (dated by TCRdb to about 2020). For context, the study as a whole: Samples from collaborators originated in the United States, Italy and Spain and spanned both the acute and convalescent phases of COVID-19. Where available, HLA class I and class II types were obtained from metadata supplied by the sample provider rather than from assay-based typing. The samples were drawn from the first 160 participants of the ongoing ImmuneRACE study and from over a thousand subjects provided by 6 global collaborators. The sample metadata nearly always contained a de-identified subject ID, COVID-19 status, age in years and sex. The material from the prospective study consisted of cDNA or gDNA derived from T cells, B-cell-depleted T cells, or PBMCs. Deeply sampled blood TCRbeta repertoires from subjects exposed to, actively infected with, or recovered from COVID-19 were included in the dataset. A freely available public database, intended as a resource for researchers studying the immune response to SARS-CoV-2, is where the repertoires were released. Points the paper makes about the study in general: The quantity of clinical and demographic metadata differed by source and by participant and was supplied without curation.

In the prospective study, participants were roughly 18 to 100 years old, resided in 20 to 30 geographic areas of the United States, and were enrolled through a virtual design. In the prospective study, participants were assigned to cohorts based on the clinical history participants reported in a screening survey and a study questionnaire. Recovered participants in ImmuneRACE Cohort 3 were defined as having two consecutive negative NP/OP PCR tests, clearance from a healthcare professional, or resolution of symptoms. In the prospective study, mobile phlebotomists collected whole blood, serum and a nasopharyngeal or oropharyngeal swab from each participant. Participants in the prospective study had the option to provide additional blood draws and questionnaires over a 2-month period. Prospective study blood samples were shipped either frozen or at room temperature before DNA extraction. The immunoSEQ Assay, a bias-controlled multiplex PCR, was used to amplify TCRbeta CDR3 regions from genomic DNA. The authors' pipeline ran thus. Nucleated cell counts per sample were estimated from amplification of reference gene primers within the assay. Sequence reads were collapsed and filtered to measure the absolute abundance of every unique TCRbeta CDR3 rearrangement. Productive Simpson clonality was computed per sample as the square root of Simpson's diversity index over productive rearrangements. TCRdb mirrors the immuneACCESS table, restricted to in-frame sequences. Some clones are absent from its copies; in checked studies, under half trace to an unresolved V gene, and the reason for the others is unknown. Clone size and the V and J calls come from that table; the DNA yielded D and trimming. In all, the sample holds 160,000 or so clones, and around four fifths of those were seen once. The top ten constitute roughly 8% of the sample.

After removal of 0 bases from V and 5 bases from J, the junction retains 4 bases not matched to a gene. The CDR3 runs 15 residues from the cysteine to the phenylalanine. The only DNA kept is the CDR3, 45 bases in frame from the first base. The germline V gene gives CDR1 as SGHTS and CDR2 as YDEGEE. This receptor chain uses TRBV5-8 and TRBJ2-5; the central 10 bases match TRBD2. Material for sequencing was PBMCs or T cells enriched from blood (not recorded which). This sequence was found in a woman aged 45-65 years who had recovered from COVID-19. The bases are TGTGCCAGCAGCTTGGGACTAGCGGGTGTGGAGACCCAGTACTTC. Its coded protein is CASSLGLAGVETQYF.